The 19 T cell receptor beta chains listed next were all sequenced from one sample in a study of T cell responses to AZD1222 COVID-19 vaccine. Only in-frame clones appear in the TCRdb table, and some are missing; sequencing was by immunoSEQ multiplex PCR. The repertoire includes approximately 75,000 clones, around nine tenths of them detected once, and roughly 18% sits in the top ten. Here the sequenced sample was peripheral blood, taken 28 days after the second AZD1222 dose. Every receptor here comes from an adult who received the AZD1222 COVID-19 vaccine.

The genes are TRBV5-6 and TRBJ1-3; no clear D gene. CDR3 length: 15 residues. Germline V lookup: CDR1 SGHDT, CDR2 YYEEEE. V gave up 4 bases and J gave up 1 base, with 12 bases separating them. The CDR3 region has the DNA TGTGCCAGCAGCAGCCCCAGGCCGTCTGGAAACACCATATATTTT. Translated, it gives CASSSPRPSGNTIYF.

This chain uses TRBV7-6 with TRBJ2-5, with D possibly being TRBD1 or TRBD2 (5 bases each). This CDR3 spans 16 amino acids. Germline V gene data show CDR1 as SGHVS and CDR2 as FNYEAQ. Trimming pared 3 bases from V and 5 bases from J, leaving 19 bases between. The CDR3 bases are TGTGCCAGCAGCTTGGTGGGGGTTGGCCGACGGGAGACCCAGTACTTC. This sequence encodes CASSLVGVGRRETQYF.

This chain joins TRBV7-2 and TRBJ1-1; tentative D call: TRBD1 (6 bases). The CDR3 extends over 17 amino acids. Germline V CDR1 and CDR2: SGHTA, FQGNSA. V shed 2 bases and J shed 6 bases, with 22 bases lying between them. CDR3 DNA sequence: TGTGCCAGCAGCTTATGGATGACAGGTGCCGGAAGGTCTGAAGCTTTCTTT. Residues: CASSLWMTGAGRSEAFF.

This chain's CDR3 is CASNSGVDQPQHF. The CDR3 DNA is TGTGCCAGCAATTCCGGGGTGGATCAGCCCCAGCATTTT. J is TRBJ1-5 and V is TRBV28; D is unresolved. Trimming removed 7 bases at V and 5 bases at J, with 12 bases between. The CDR3 runs to 13 residues. Germline V gene sequence: CDR1 MDHEN, CDR2 SYDVKM.

The chain uses TRBV6-5 and TRBJ2-1; D tentatively reads TRBD1 or TRBD2 (6 bases each). The ends were cut back, 7 bases at V and 4 bases at J, with 14 bases in the middle. The CDR3 contains 14 residues. Per germline, CDR1 MNHEY and CDR2 SVGAGI. In DNA, the CDR3 is TGTGCCAGCAAGGCCAAGGGGGGTTACAATGAGCAGTTCTTC. Amino acid sequence: CASKAKGGYNEQFF.

This chain connects TRBV6-5 to TRBJ1-5; 7 bases match TRBD1. The germline gives CDR1 MNHEY, CDR2 SVGAGI. The CDR3 contains 15 residues. V dropped 7 bases and J dropped 4; count of bases not matched to a gene: 10. The CDR3 here is CASTKRAGGNQPQHF. The CDR3 bases are TGTGCCAGCACCAAGCGGGCAGGGGGGAATCAGCCCCAGCATTTT.

The V and J genes are TRBV27 and TRBJ1-1, with 9 bases matching TRBD1. This CDR3 comprises 14 residues. The germline V gene has CDR1 MNHEY and CDR2 SMNVEV (reference sequence). V lost 7 bases and J lost 6; bases outside the gene matches: 9. The CDR3, as DNA: TGTGCCAGCAAGATACAGGGGGCTATGTCTGAAGCTTTCTTT. It translates to CASKIQGAMSEAFF.

This clone appeared a few times. V is TRBV5-1 and J is TRBJ1-6; possible D gene TRBD1, 5 bases. This CDR3 spans 18 amino acids. Trimming removed 6 bases at V and 0 bases at J, with 19 bases between. CDR1 and CDR2 from the germline V gene are SGHRS and YFSETQ. CDR3 sequence (DNA): TGCGCCAGCACCACCGGGGGACGAATGGACTCCTATAATTCACCCCTCCACTTT. This codes for CASTTGGRMDSYNSPLHF.

The chain carries TRBV19 and TRBJ2-6, with D uncertain. CDR3 length: 15 residues. Germline V gene lookup returns CDR1 LNHDA and CDR2 SQIVND (reference sequence). V gave up 0 bases and J gave up 0 bases, with 3 bases separating them. The CDR3, as DNA: TGTGCCAGTAGTATAGATAACTCTGGGGCCAACGTCCTGACTTTC. Amino acids: CASSIDNSGANVLTF.

This clone showed up just once. This chain joins TRBV6-5 and TRBJ1-5, with 7 nucleotides matching TRBD1. The CDR3 is 14 residues long. The V gene end was trimmed by 5 bases and the J gene end by 6 bases; junction bases not matched to a gene: 7. Germline V gives CDR1 MNHEY, CDR2 SVGAGI. CDR3: CASSPSYRGQPQHF. The CDR3 DNA is TGTGCCAGCAGTCCAAGCTACAGGGGTCAGCCCCAGCATTTT.

This chain connects TRBV2 to TRBJ1-2; 8 nucleotides agree with TRBD1. The CDR3 runs to 13 residues. The germline V gene has CDR1 SNHLY and CDR2 FYNNEI. The ends lost 6 bases at V and 7 bases at J; junction bases unmatched: 7. The CDR3 nucleotides are TGTGCCAGCAGACCCGACAGGGGAGGTGGCTACACCTTC. Protein product: CASRPDRGGGYTF.

The gene calls are TRBV2 and TRBJ1-2; 7 bases match TRBD1. The CDR3 is made up of 14 amino acids. Germline V lookup: CDR1 SNHLY, CDR2 FYNNEI. After removal of 8 bases from V and 6 bases from J, the junction contained 12 bases not matched to a gene. DNA of the CDR3: TGTGCCAGCTTGGAGGGACAGAAGATGAATGGCTACACCTTC. Its translation: CASLEGQKMNGYTF.

The rearrangement joins TRBV28 to TRBJ2-1, with D tentatively TRBD1 (6 bases). The CDR3 is 11 residues long. The germline CDR1 and CDR2 sequences are MDHEN and SYDVKM. V lost 3 bases and J lost 12, with 9 bases in between. CDR3 protein: CASSLGTTQFF. The CDR3 DNA reads as TGTGCCAGCAGTTTGGGGACAACGCAGTTCTTC.

The CDR3 region is CSVVEGERYGYTF. The CDR3 DNA follows: TGCAGCGTTGTGGAGGGAGAGCGGTATGGCTACACCTTC. V and J are TRBV29-1 and TRBJ1-2, with no clear D. CDR1 SQVTM and CDR2 ANQGSEA come from the germline V gene. Trimming removed 4 bases at V and 5 bases at J, with 14 bases between. The CDR3 spans 13 residues.

This chain connects TRBV11-2 to TRBJ2-5; no clear D gene. V lost 1 base to trimming and J lost 0 bases, with 9 bases between them. The CDR3 has 15 residues. Germline V gene data show CDR1 as SGHAT and CDR2 as FQNNGV. The CDR3 sequence is CASSLGSRYQETQYF. In DNA, the CDR3 is TGTGCCAGCAGCTTAGGGTCCAGATACCAAGAGACCCAGTACTTC.

The rearrangement joins TRBV7-9 to TRBJ1-4, with 8 bases that match TRBD1. Per the germline V gene, CDR1 is SEHNR and CDR2 is FQNEAQ (reference sequence). With V trimmed by 5 bases and J by 8 bases, 7 bases remained unmatched. This CDR3 contains 14 residues. The DNA for the CDR3 is TGTGCCAGCAGCCACGACAGGGGCAGCGAAAAACTGTTTTTT. It encodes CASSHDRGSEKLFF.

The V gene is TRBV10-2, the J gene TRBJ2-1; 8 nucleotides agree with TRBD1. The V and J ends lost 8 bases and 2 bases, in that order; junction bases with no gene match: 5. From germline, CDR1 is WSHSY and CDR2 SAAADI. The length of the CDR3 is 14 residues. The CDR3, as DNA: TGCGCCAGCGCCGGGACAGGCCCCTACAATGAGCAGTTCTTC. Its translation: CASAGTGPYNEQFF.

The gene calls are TRBV11-3 and TRBJ2-7; D is uncertain. The CDR3 is 13 amino acids. Trimming removed 1 base at V and 1 base at J, with 5 bases between. CDR1 is SGHNT and CDR2 is YENEEA in the germline V gene. Here the CDR3 DNA reads TGTGCCAGCAGCTTAGGGGCGTCCTACGAGCAGTACTTC. It is translated as CASSLGASYEQYF.

This clone appeared a single time. V is TRBV5-5 and J is TRBJ1-1; D might be TRBD1 (5 bases). V shed 0 bases and J shed 0 bases, with 15 bases lying between them. The CDR3 extends over 17 amino acids. Germline values: CDR1 SGHKS, CDR2 YYEKEE (reference sequence). The CDR3 DNA reads as TGTGCCAGCAGCTTGGGCTATGGGGGACTGATGAACACTGAAGCTTTCTTT. This translates into CASSLGYGGLMNTEAFF.